This T cell receptor beta chain originates from a study of T cell clones after liver transplantation (dated by TCRdb to between 2019 and 2020). With respect to the entire study: The samples were obtained from ITN030ST, a randomized trial that attempted immunosuppression withdrawal within 2 years after liver transplantation. Three of the eight recipients were HCV-positive; the others were transplanted for non-autoimmune, non-viral indications. Donor-reactive T cell clones were identified using TCRbeta sequencing after a pre-transplant mixed lymphocyte reaction and were then followed in post-transplant blood. Third party-reactive TCRbeta sequences were also identified from pre-transplant MLRs to serve as an antigen-independent comparator for donor-reactive sequences. Blood samples were collected pre-transplant, pre-randomization before withdrawal, and post-randomization after either complete withdrawal or failed withdrawal. To count as tolerant, a recipient had to stay completely off immunosuppression for at least one year without liver enzymes climbing beyond twice the upper limit of normal. Of the 8 liver transplant recipients making up the studied cohort, 3 were classified as tolerant and 5 as non-tolerant. Until randomization at 12-24 months post-transplant, subjects were given standard immunosuppression, with no induction therapy.

Unstimulated PBMCs, after thawing, were stained for CD3, CD4 and CD8 and then FACS-sorted into CD3+CD4+ and CD3+CD8+ populations. Each of the 8 studied subjects was randomized to immunosuppression withdrawal. The Qiagen DNeasy Blood and Tissue Kit was used for genomic DNA isolation. Note on this clone: This clone's antigen is unknown. Base qualities are not provided; no much larger clone lies one nucleotide away.

High-throughput TCRbeta CDR3 sequencing of frozen genomic DNA was performed by immunoSEQ, including PCR amplification, mapping, bias correction and internal controls. Regarding the original processing steps: Only productive rearrangements were retained, with each unique TCRbeta sequence defined by its CDR3 nucleotide sequence together with its V and J gene. For classification of a sequence as donor-reactive, at least 5-fold expansion in CFSE-low cells relative to unstimulated pre-transplant cells and a frequency of at least 0.01% were required. Minimum frequency thresholds were set for each subject based on the unstimulated sample with the lowest template count, ensuring at least 90% detection power. Jensen-Shannon divergence between the top 1000 TCRbeta sequences after and before transplant was used to measure repertoire turnover. Changes in detection of donor-reactive sequences were tested with two-sided Fisher's exact tests. Sourced from immuneACCESS, this table was stored by TCRdb with only in-frame sequences that have V and J called. A share of the clones is absent; for the studies checked, an unresolved V gene accounts for under half, and the remainder has no known explanation. Clone size and the V and J calls come from that table; the DNA yielded D and trimming. The sample has about 58,000 clones on record, less than 85% of them singletons. Approximately 3% of the sample comes from the top ten.

Trimmed from V: 6 bases; trimmed from J: 3 bases; junction bases lacking a gene match: 7. Taken from the germline V gene, the CDR1 and CDR2 loops are SNHLY and FYNNEI. Its CDR3 holds 15 amino acids, cysteine through phenylalanine. The sequence is cut down to CDR3 DNA, 45 bases in frame from base 1. The research as a whole found: In 5 of 8 subjects, regardless of tolerance or HCV status, circulating donor-reactive CD4 TCRbeta sequences dropped significantly post-transplant. Low numbers of available donor cells limited the measurable donor-reactive repertoire in a couple of subjects. The conclusions were preliminary, being limited by small, heterogeneous patient numbers and by non-standardized post-transplant time points. Once repertoire turnover was taken into account, donor-reactive detection showed a significant reduction for CD4 in 7 of 8 subjects and for CD8 in 8 of 8. Donor-reactive sequences decreased more than third party-reactive sequences, which suggests partial antigen-specific deletion that was not related to withdrawal success. Since no allograft tissue specimens were available, donor-reactive T cells may have migrated into the graft instead of being deleted.

The source was CD4+ T cells from blood, collected at the approximately 16-month timepoint. Recombination connected TRBV2 to TRBJ1-4; TRBD1 lines up with 7 middle nucleotides. The source of this sequence is a human patient who received a liver transplant. After a transplant, the donor of the graft may account for some T cells. The CDR3 corresponds to CASSDLGQPNEKLFF. In nucleotide form, the sequence is TGTGCCAGCAGCGACTTGGGACAGCCTAATGAAAAACTGTTTTTT. Extended through the reference TRBV2 and TRBJ1-4 proteins, this CDR3 yields the full variable domain: EPEVTQTPSHQVTQMGQEVILRCVPISNHLYFYWYRQILGQKVEFLVSFYNNEISEKSEIFDDQFSVERPDGSNFTLKIRSTKLEDSAMYFCASSDLGQPNEKLFFGSGTQLSVL.